This TCR beta chain was retrieved from a study of T cell repertoires in cytomegalovirus infection. Study-wide context: Public TCR beta signatures indicated both CMV infection and matching HLA type.

TCRdb reanalysed the reads using MiXCR and keeps one entry per CDR3 protein. The table lists over 150,000 distinct CDR3 sequences, 13% to 15% of them singletons. Study outcomes and limitations: CMV carriers having the relevant HLA were flagged by cumulative public TCR beta family frequency.

With 1 base removed from V and 0 bases from J, the gap between germline ends came to 11 bases. Germline V gene sequence: CDR1 MGHDK, CDR2 SYGVNS. The CDR3 is 16 residues long. This clonotype has at least ten counts. Its antigen remains unknown. The sequence was collected from a human donor in good health (CMV status not recorded). Some clones in this sample may be carry-over from other donors' samples. Sequenced sample: PBMCs. The rearrangement joins TRBV25-1 to TRBJ2-3, with D tentatively TRBD1 (5 bases). The CDR3 nucleotides are TGTGCCAGCAGTGAATGGTCTAGGGGTAGCACAGATACGCAGTATTTT. Protein: CASSEWSRGSTDTQYF. Variable domain in full (rest from reference TRBV25-1 and TRBJ2-3): EADIYQTPRYLVIGTGKKITLECSQTMGHDKMYWYQQDPGMELHLIHYSYGVNSTEKGDLSSESTVSRIRTEHFPLTLESARPSHTSQYLCASSEWSRGSTDTQYFGPGTRLTVL.